These 9 T cell receptor beta chains originate from one sample sequenced in a study of T cell clonality in common variable immunodeficiency. Here immunoSEQ multiplex PCR was the method, and the copy in TCRdb shows in-frame clones only, minus some. The sample includes 40,000 to 45,000 clones, none of them occurring once. The sample consisted of peripheral blood mononuclear cells. These receptors came from a person aged 18 to 69 in good health.

This clone occurred many times. CDR3 DNA (partial): TGTGCCAGCAGCGGTACAGGGGGCCAACAGCCC. Residues: CASSGTGGQQP. The complete CDR3 sequence is CASSGTGGQQPQHF. The V and J genes are TRBV6-2 or TRBV6-3 and TRBJ1-5; 9 positions match TRBD1. The read stops 3 residues short of the end of the CDR3; the missing end is completed from the germline J gene. This CDR3 is built from 14 residues. Per the germline V gene, CDR1 is MNHEY and CDR2 is SVGEGT. V was clipped by 6 bases and J by 7 bases; unmatched bases: 7.

The table lists this clone with many counts. The read is 3 residues too short to cover the CDR3 end, so that end is filled in from the germline J gene. The chain is built from TRBV5-1 and TRBJ2-3; D is ambiguous. V lost 1 base to trimming and J lost 0 bases, with 12 bases between them. This CDR3 region has 16 residues. CDR1 is SGHRS, CDR2 YFSETQ, per germline. The CDR3 DNA, read in part, is TGCGCCAGCAGCTTGACTGCCTCTGCTAGCACAGATACG. Translation gives CASSLTASASTDT. The full CDR3 protein reads CASSLTASASTDTQYF.

Turning to this clone: Sequencing ends 3 residues short of the CDR3 end; the germline J gene provides the rest. The chain recombines TRBV11-2 with TRBJ2-7; a possible D gene is TRBD1 (5 bases). Looked up from germline, CDR1 is SGHAT and CDR2 is FQNNGV. V was clipped by 5 bases and J by 1 base, with 9 bases between them. The CDR3 covers 13 residues. Partial CDR3 DNA: TGTGCCAGCAGCCCAGGGCAATCCTACGAG. The encoded protein is CASSPGQSYE. The entire CDR3 protein is CASSPGQSYEQYF.

This clone was counted ten times or more. Coverage ceases 3 residues before the CDR3 finishes, and the germline J gene fills in the end. V gene TRBV4-1 combines with J gene TRBJ2-1; 9 bases match TRBD2. Trimming cost V 3 bases and J 6 bases; bases outside gene matches: 6. The germline gives CDR1 MGHRA, CDR2 YSYEKL. There are 15 residues in the CDR3. CDR3 DNA (partial): TGCGCCAGCAGCCAGGCGGCGGGAGGGAGCAATGAG. Protein sequence: CASSQAAGGSNE. The whole CDR3 protein reads CASSQAAGGSNEQFF.

This clone was seen at least ten times. The read stops 3 residues short of the end of the CDR3; the missing end is completed from the germline J gene. The V and J genes are TRBV7-3 and TRBJ2-3; the D is unclear. The CDR3 sequence is 15 residues long. The V end lost 1 base, the J end lost 0 bases, and 8 bases lay between the germline ends. Germline V gene sequence: CDR1 SGHTA, CDR2 FQGTGA. The CDR3 loop reads CASSLNPGSTDTQYF. The sequenced part of the CDR3 DNA is TGTGCCAGCAGCTTAAACCCCGGGAGCACAGATACG.

This clone was counted ten times or more. The missing CDR3 end, 3 residues past where the read stops, is filled in from the germline J gene. The chain combines TRBV19 with TRBJ1-3; the D is unclear. Germline CDR1 is LNHDA and CDR2 is SQIVND (reference sequence). V shed 10 bases and J shed 1 base, with 14 bases lying between them. This CDR3 spans 14 amino acids. The CDR3 DNA, read in part, is TGTGCCACCCTGCAGAGCGAGTCTGGAAACACC. Translated, it gives CATLQSESGNT. The CDR3 as a whole reads CATLQSESGNTIYF. The full variable domain, completed using reference TRBV19 and TRBJ1-3, is DGGITQSPKYLFRKEGQNVTLSCEQNLNHDAMYWYRQDPGQGLRLIYYSQIVNDFQKGDIAEGYSVSREKKESFPLTVTSAQKNPTAFYLCATLQSESGNTIYFGEGSWLTVV.

This clone was seen at least ten times. The DNA ends 3 residues before the CDR3 does, and the rest of the CDR3 is filled in from the germline J gene. The V and J genes are TRBV20-1 and TRBJ2-1, with 9 bases matching TRBD2. The CDR3 consists of 15 residues. V was pared by 5 bases and J by 3 bases, with 8 bases of the junction left unmatched. Germline V gives CDR1 DFQATT, CDR2 SNEGSKA (reference sequence). The CDR3 reads CSAPPSSGVYNEQFF. The CDR3 bases that were read are TGCAGTGCTCCACCGTCTAGCGGGGTCTACAATGAG.

This clone was recorded many times. The CDR3 extends 3 residues past the end of the read, so its final part is completed from the germline J gene. The rearrangement uses TRBV5-6 and TRBJ1-1; the D is unclear. Germline V gene data show CDR1 as SGHDT and CDR2 as YYEEEE. CDR3 length: 12 amino acids. CDR3 amino acids: CASSLVDKEAFF. Partial CDR3 DNA: TGTGCCAGCAGCTTGGTTGACAAGGAA.

This clone was found many times. The read stops 3 residues short of the end of the CDR3; the missing end is completed from the germline J gene. J is TRBJ1-3 and V is TRBV4-2; D gene uncertain. Trimming took off 4 bases at V and 0 bases at J, with 13 bases between the two ends. The CDR3 spans 16 residues. Per the germline V gene, CDR1 is LGHNA and CDR2 is YNFKEQ. The CDR3 here is CASSPSLEGSGNTIYF. CDR3 DNA (partial): TGTGCCAGCAGCCCTTCCCTTGAGGGCTCTGGAAACACC.